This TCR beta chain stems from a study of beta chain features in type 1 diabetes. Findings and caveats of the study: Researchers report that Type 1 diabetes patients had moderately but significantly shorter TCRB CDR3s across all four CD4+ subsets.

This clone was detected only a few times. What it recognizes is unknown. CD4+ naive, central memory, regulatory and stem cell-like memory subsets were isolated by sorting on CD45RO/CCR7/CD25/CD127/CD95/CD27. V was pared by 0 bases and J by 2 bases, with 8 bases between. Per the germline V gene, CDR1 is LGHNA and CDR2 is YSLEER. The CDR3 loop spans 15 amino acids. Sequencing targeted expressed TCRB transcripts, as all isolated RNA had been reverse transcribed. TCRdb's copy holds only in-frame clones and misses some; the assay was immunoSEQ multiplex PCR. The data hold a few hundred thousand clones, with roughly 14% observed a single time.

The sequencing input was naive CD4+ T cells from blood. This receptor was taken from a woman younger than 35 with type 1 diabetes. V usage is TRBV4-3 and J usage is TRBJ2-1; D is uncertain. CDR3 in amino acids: CASSQERNPYNEQFF. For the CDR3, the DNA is TGCGCCAGCAGCCAAGAGCGGAACCCCTACAATGAGCAGTTCTTC.